Presented here are 8 T cell receptor beta chains from one specimen sequenced in a study of CD8 T cells in Susac syndrome. Random hexamers served to reverse transcribe about 0.5 to 1 ug RNA. TCRdb fed the immunoSEQ multiplex PCR reads into MiXCR, producing one record per CDR3 protein. The data show about 160,000 distinct CDR3 sequences, with around 92% seen just once and under 0.085% held by the top ten. Source material: CD4+ T cells from PBMCs. These receptors all come from a human donor in good health.

The chain has TRBV6-1 and TRBJ1-2, with D tentatively TRBD1 (5 bases). V lost 6 bases to trimming and J lost 3 bases, with 14 bases between them. This CDR3 is built from 14 residues. Germline V gene sequence: CDR1 MNHNS, CDR2 SASEGT. The CDR3 DNA reads as TGTGCCAGCAGATCACCTCAGGGTCACTATGGCTACACCTTC. Translation gives CASRSPQGHYGYTF.

The chain has TRBV5-1 and TRBJ2-5; 7 bases are a match to TRBD1. The germline CDR1 and CDR2 sequences are SGHRS and YFSETQ. V lost 3 bases, J lost 1 base, and 3 bases stayed unmatched. This CDR3 is 14 amino acids long. The CDR3 loop is CASSSDRAQETQYF. DNA of the CDR3: TGCGCCAGCAGCTCCGACAGGGCCCAAGAGACCCAGTACTTC.

The chain has TRBV5-1 and TRBJ2-1, with a tentative D call TRBD2 (6 bases). In germline, CDR1 is SGHRS, CDR2 YFSETQ. This CDR3 is built from 15 residues. Between the trimmed V and J ends, which lost 2 bases and 1 base, there was a span of 10 bases. CDR3 DNA: TGCGCCAGCAGCTTCAGGAGGGGTTCCTACAATGAGCAGTTCTTC. This sequence encodes CASSFRRGSYNEQFF.

The chain is built from TRBV5-1 and TRBJ2-7; D not resolved. Per the germline V gene, CDR1 is SGHRS and CDR2 is YFSETQ. The CDR3 runs to 13 residues. Trimming removed 3 bases from V and 2 bases from J, with 9 bases in between. The CDR3 reads CASSSSGPYEQYF. In nucleotides, the CDR3 is TGCGCCAGCAGCTCATCAGGACCCTACGAGCAGTACTTC.

The chain employs TRBV6-7 and TRBJ2-7; D possibly matches TRBD1 or TRBD2 (5 bases each). TRBV6-7 is an open reading frame, and its role is uncertain. The CDR3 covers 14 residues. Trimming removed 5 bases from V and 4 bases from J, with 15 bases in between. CDR3 residues: CASSRAQGVYEQYF. CDR3 bases: TGTGCCAGCAGTAGGGCCCAGGGAGTATACGAGCAGTACTTC.

This chain joins TRBV5-1 and TRBJ2-7; D might be TRBD1 (6 bases). The germline V gene has CDR1 SGHRS and CDR2 YFSETQ. Trimming cost V 4 bases and J 3 bases, with 14 bases left between them. The CDR3 runs to 14 residues. CDR3 residues: CASSPRSGDYEQYF. Here the CDR3 DNA reads TGCGCCAGCAGCCCCAGGTCAGGGGACTACGAGCAGTACTTC.

The chain links TRBV24-1 to TRBJ2-1; a possible D gene is TRBD1 (6 bases). The CDR3 runs 14 residues. The germline V gene has CDR1 KGHDR and CDR2 SFDVKD. V lost 4 bases and J lost 7, with 13 bases in between. Written as DNA, the CDR3 is TGTGCCACCAGTGACCTACAGGGCAGGAATGAGCAGTTCTTC. It is translated as CATSDLQGRNEQFF.

This chain uses TRBV11-3 with TRBJ1-2; TRBD1 is a possible D gene (6 bases). There are 15 residues in the CDR3. CDR1 is SGHNT, CDR2 YENEEA, per germline. Trimming cost V 4 bases and J 0 bases, with 12 bases left between them. The CDR3 sequence is CASSSPQGANYGYTF. The CDR3 DNA reads TGTGCCAGCAGCTCTCCACAGGGAGCTAACTATGGCTACACCTTC.